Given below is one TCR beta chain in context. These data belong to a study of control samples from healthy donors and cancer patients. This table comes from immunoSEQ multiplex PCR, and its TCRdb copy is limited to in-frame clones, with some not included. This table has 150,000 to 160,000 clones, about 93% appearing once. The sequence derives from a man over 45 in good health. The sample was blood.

The CDR3 region is CASTDHSGVTGDEQFF. The CDR3 nucleotides read TGTGCCAGTACCGACCACTCGGGAGTAACGGGCGATGAGCAGTTCTTC. The chain carries TRBV19 and TRBJ2-1; D is perhaps TRBD2 (6 bases). Between the trimmed V and J ends, which lost 7 bases and 8 bases, there was a span of 24 bases. The length of the CDR3 is 16 residues. CDR1 is LNHDA, CDR2 SQIVND, per germline (reference sequence).